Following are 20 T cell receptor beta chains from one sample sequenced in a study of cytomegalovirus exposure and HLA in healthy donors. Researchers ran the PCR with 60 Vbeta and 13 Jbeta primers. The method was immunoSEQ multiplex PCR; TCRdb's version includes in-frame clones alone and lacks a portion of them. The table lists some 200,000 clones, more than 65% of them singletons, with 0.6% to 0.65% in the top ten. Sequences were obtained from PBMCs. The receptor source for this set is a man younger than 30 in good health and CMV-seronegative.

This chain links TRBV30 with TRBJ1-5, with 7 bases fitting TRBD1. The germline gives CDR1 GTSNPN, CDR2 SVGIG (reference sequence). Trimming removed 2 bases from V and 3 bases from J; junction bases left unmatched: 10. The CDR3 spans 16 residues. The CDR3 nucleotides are TGTGCCTGGAGTAACGCCCCGGACAGGTACAATCAGCCCCAGCATTTT. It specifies CAWSNAPDRYNQPQHF.

This chain's CDR3 is CASSEFARLNTEAFF. CDR3 DNA: TGTGCCAGCAGTGAGTTTGCCAGATTGAACACTGAAGCTTTCTTT. This sequence joins TRBV2 and TRBJ1-1; D unclear. Between the trimmed V and J ends, which lost 3 bases and 0 bases, there was a span of 11 bases. Looked up from germline, CDR1 is SNHLY and CDR2 is FYNNEI. There are 15 residues in the CDR3.

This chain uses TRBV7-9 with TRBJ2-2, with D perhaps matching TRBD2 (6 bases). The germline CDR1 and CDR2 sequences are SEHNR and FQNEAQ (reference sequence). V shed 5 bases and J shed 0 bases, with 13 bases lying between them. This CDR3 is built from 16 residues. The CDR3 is CASSPLAFSNTGELFF. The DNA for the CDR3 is TGTGCCAGCAGCCCCCTAGCGTTTTCGAACACCGGGGAGCTGTTTTTT.

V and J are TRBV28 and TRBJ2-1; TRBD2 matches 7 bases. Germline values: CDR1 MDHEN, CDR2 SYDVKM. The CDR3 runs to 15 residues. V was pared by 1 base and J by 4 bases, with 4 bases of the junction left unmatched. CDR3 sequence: CASSLFAGVYNEQFF. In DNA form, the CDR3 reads TGTGCCAGCAGTTTATTTGCGGGAGTGTACAATGAGCAGTTCTTC.

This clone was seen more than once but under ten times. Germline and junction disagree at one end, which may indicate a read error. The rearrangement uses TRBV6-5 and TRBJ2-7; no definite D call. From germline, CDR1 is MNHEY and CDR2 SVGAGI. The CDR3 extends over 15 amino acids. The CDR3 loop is CASSYSTGYPYQQYF. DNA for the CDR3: TGTGCCAGCAGTTACTCGACTGGGTACCCCTACCAGCAGTACTTC.

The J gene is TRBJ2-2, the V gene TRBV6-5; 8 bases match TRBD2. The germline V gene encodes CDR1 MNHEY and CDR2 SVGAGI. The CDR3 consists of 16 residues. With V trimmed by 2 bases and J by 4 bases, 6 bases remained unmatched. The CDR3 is CASSYASGSITGELFF. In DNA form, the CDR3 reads TGTGCCAGCAGTTACGCCAGCGGGAGTATCACCGGGGAGCTGTTTTTT.

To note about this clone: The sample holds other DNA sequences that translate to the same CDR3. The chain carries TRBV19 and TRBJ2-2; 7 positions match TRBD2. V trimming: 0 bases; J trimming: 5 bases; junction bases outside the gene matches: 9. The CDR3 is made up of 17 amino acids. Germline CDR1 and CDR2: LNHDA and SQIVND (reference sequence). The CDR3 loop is CASSIDVTSSSTGELFF. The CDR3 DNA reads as TGTGCCAGTAGTATAGATGTGACTAGCTCTTCAACCGGGGAGCTGTTTTTT.

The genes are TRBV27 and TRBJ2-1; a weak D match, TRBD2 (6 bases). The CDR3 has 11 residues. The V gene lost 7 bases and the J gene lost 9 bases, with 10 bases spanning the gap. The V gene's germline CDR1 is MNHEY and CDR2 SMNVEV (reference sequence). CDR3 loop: CASIHGGEQFF. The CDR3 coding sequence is TGTGCCAGCATCCACGGGGGTGAGCAGTTCTTC.

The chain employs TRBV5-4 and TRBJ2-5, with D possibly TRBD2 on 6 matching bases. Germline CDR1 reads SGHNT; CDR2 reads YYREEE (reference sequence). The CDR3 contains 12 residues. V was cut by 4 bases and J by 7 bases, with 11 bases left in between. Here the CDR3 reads CASSPEGGTQYF. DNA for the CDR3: TGTGCCAGCAGCCCGGAGGGCGGGACCCAGTACTTC.

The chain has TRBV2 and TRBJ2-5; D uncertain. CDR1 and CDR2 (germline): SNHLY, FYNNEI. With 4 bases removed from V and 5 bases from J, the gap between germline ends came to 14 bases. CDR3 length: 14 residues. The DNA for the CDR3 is TGTGCCAGCAGTGTTGGGCGCATGGATGAGACCCAGTACTTC. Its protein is CASSVGRMDETQYF.

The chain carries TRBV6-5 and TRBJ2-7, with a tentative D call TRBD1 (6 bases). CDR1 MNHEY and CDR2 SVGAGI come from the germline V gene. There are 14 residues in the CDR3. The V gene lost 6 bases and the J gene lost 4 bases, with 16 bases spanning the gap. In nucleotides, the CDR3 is TGTGCCAGCAGCTATCGGGACACCGGTTACGAGCAGTACTTC. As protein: CASSYRDTGYEQYF.

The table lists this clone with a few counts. The CDR3 DNA reads TGTGCCAGCAGCCAACGAGCGGGGACCTCCTACGAGCAGTACTTC. Translated, it gives CASSQRAGTSYEQYF. The rearrangement uses TRBV14 and TRBJ2-7; TRBD2 aligns across 7 bases. Germline CDR1 reads SGHDN; CDR2 reads FVKESK. The length of the CDR3 is 15 residues. The ends lost 2 bases at V and 0 bases at J; junction bases unmatched: 4. The variable domain in full, with the rest retrieved from reference TRBV14 and TRBJ2-7, is EAGVTQFPSHSVIEKGQTVTLRCDPISGHDNLYWYRRVMGKEIKFLLHFVKESKQDESGMPNNRFLAERTGGTYSTLKVQPAELEDSGVYFCASSQRAGTSYEQYFGPGTRLTVT.

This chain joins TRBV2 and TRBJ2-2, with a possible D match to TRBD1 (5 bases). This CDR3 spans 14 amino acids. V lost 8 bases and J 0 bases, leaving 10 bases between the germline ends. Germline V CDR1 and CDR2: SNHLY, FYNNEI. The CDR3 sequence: CASFRGTNTGELFF. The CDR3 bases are TGTGCCAGCTTTAGGGGAACGAACACCGGGGAGCTGTTTTTT.

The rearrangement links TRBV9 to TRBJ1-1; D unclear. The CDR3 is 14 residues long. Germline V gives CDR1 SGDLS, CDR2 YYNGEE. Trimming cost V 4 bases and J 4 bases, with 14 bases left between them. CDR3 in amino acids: CASSPNVYSTEAFF. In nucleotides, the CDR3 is TGTGCCAGCAGCCCGAATGTATATAGCACTGAAGCTTTCTTT.

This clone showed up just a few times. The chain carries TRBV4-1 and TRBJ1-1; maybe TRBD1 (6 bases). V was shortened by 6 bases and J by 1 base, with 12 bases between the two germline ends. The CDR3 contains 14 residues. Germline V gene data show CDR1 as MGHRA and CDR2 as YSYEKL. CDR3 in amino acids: CASRGARGNTEAFF. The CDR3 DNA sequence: TGCGCCAGCAGGGGGGCTAGGGGGAACACTGAAGCTTTCTTT.

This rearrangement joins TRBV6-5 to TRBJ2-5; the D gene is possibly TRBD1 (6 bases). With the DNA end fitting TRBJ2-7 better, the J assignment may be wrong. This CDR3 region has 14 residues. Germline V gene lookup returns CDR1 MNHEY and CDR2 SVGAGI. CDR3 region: CASSLGQIDYEQYF. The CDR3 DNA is TGTGCCAGCAGTCTCGGACAGATAGACTACGAGCAGTACTTC.

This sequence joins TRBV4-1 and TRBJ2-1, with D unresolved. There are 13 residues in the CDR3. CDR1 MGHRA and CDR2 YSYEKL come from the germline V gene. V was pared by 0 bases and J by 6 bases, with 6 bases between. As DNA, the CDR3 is TGCGCCAGCAGCCAAGATTCGGGCAATGAGCAGTTCTTC. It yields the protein CASSQDSGNEQFF.

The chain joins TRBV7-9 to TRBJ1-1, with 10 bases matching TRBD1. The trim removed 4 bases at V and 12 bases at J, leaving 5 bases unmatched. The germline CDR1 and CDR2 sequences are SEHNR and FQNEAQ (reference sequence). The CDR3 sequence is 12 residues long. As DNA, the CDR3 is TGTGCCAGCAGCTACCGGGACAGGGGAACTTTCTTT. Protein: CASSYRDRGTFF.

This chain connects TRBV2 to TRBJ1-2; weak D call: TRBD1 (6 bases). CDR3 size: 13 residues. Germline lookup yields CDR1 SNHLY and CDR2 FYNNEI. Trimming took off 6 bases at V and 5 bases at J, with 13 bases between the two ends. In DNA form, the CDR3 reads TGTGCCAGCAGGGGGCAGGGGCCTTATGGCTACACCTTC. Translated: CASRGQGPYGYTF.

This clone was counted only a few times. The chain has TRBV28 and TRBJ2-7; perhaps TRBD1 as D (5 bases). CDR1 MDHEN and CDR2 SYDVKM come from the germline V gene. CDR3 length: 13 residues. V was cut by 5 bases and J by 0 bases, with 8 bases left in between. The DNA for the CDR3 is TGTGCCAGCAGTCGGACATCCTCCTACGAGCAGTACTTC. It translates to CASSRTSSYEQYF. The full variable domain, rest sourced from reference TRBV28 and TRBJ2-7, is DVKVTQSSRYLVKRTGEKVFLECVQDMDHENMFWYRQDPGLGLRLIYFSYDVKMKEKGDIPEGYSVSREKKERFSLILESASTNQTSMYLCASSRTSSYEQYFGPGTRLTVT.